This TCR beta chain was documented in a study of blood T cell repertoires in COVID-19. Across the study: Donors in the United States, Italy and Spain gave samples during acute or convalescent COVID-19. The cDNA or gDNA used as material had been derived from T cells, B-cell-depleted T cells, or PBMCs.

Enrolled during active infection, Seattle patients were then followed longitudinally. Germline V gene lookup returns CDR1 SGHAT and CDR2 FQNNGV. V was shortened by 8 bases and J by 8 bases, with 22 bases between the two germline ends. The CDR3 sequence is 15 residues long. TCRdb keeps only in-frame clones here, not all; method: immunoSEQ multiplex PCR. The table lists hundreds of thousands of clones, approximately 85% of them singletons. This receptor was identified in a man in his fifties with COVID-19, enrolled during active disease. This chain joins TRBV11-2 and TRBJ2-4; a weak D match, TRBD1 (6 bases). Source material: peripheral blood. The CDR3 DNA reads as TGTGCCAGCGGCCCGGCCGGGATGGCAGGGGACATTCAGTACTTC. As protein: CASGPAGMAGDIQYF.